Following are 29 T cell receptor beta chains from one sample sequenced in a study of cytomegalovirus exposure and HLA in healthy donors. 13 Jbeta primers and 60 Vbeta primers were used for the PCR. TCRdb keeps only in-frame clones here, not all; method: immunoSEQ multiplex PCR. In the table there are about 120,000 clones, 81% of which are singletons. Source material: PBMCs. The receptors derive from a young man in good health and CMV-seropositive.

This clone has a single count. This chain joins TRBV18 and TRBJ2-5, with TRBD1 as a possible D gene (6 bases). Trimming cost V 2 bases and J 1 base, with 11 bases left between them. The CDR3 has 15 amino acids. Germline values: CDR1 KGHSH, CDR2 LQKENI. CDR3 nucleotide sequence: TGTGCCAGCTCACCATTAGGGGGAGTCCAAGAGACCCAGTACTTC. This codes for CASSPLGGVQETQYF.

The gene calls are TRBV10-3 and TRBJ1-1; perhaps TRBD1 as D (6 bases). Trimming pared 4 bases from V and 4 bases from J, leaving 19 bases between. Germline CDR1 reads ENHRY; CDR2 reads SYGVKD. CDR3 length: 16 amino acids. CDR3 loop: CAISVVGGAPGTEAFF. For the CDR3, the DNA is TGTGCCATCAGTGTGGTAGGGGGGGCGCCCGGCACTGAAGCTTTCTTT.

V gene TRBV4-1 combines with J gene TRBJ2-7; the match to TRBD2 covers 7 bases. The CDR3 has 14 residues. Unmatched junction bases numbered 9, after V lost 7 bases and J lost 3 bases. Looked up from germline, CDR1 is MGHRA and CDR2 is YSYEKL. As DNA, the CDR3 is TGCGCCAGCACCCTGCGCGGCGGGAGCTACGAGCAGTACTTC. Translating gives CASTLRGGSYEQYF.

V and J are TRBV7-9 and TRBJ1-6; no definite D call. Germline CDR1 and CDR2: SEHNR and FQNEAQ (reference sequence). The CDR3 length is 14 residues. V gave up 2 bases and J gave up 5 bases, with 7 bases separating them. CDR3 sequence reads: CASSLTSDNSPLHF. CDR3 nucleotide sequence: TGTGCCAGCAGCTTAACGAGTGATAATTCACCCCTCCACTTT. The full variable domain, completed using reference TRBV7-9 and TRBJ1-6, is DTGVSQNPRHKITKRGQNVTFRCDPISEHNRLYWYRQTLGQGPEFLTYFQNEAQLEKSRLLSDRFSAERPKGSFSTLEIQRTEQGDSAMYLCASSLTSDNSPLHFGNGTRLTVT.

This sequence joins TRBV2 and TRBJ2-4; D is possibly TRBD1 (5 bases). The ends were cut back, 6 bases at V and 1 base at J, with 16 bases in the middle. Germline V gene lookup returns CDR1 SNHLY and CDR2 FYNNEI. The length of the CDR3 is 16 residues. CDR3: CASRFGKGLAKNIQYF. In DNA form, the CDR3 reads TGTGCCAGCAGATTCGGAAAGGGGCTGGCCAAAAACATTCAGTACTTC. Variable domain in full (rest from reference TRBV2 and TRBJ2-4): EPEVTQTPSHQVTQMGQEVILRCVPISNHLYFYWYRQILGQKVEFLVSFYNNEISEKSEIFDDQFSVERPDGSNFTLKIRSTKLEDSAMYFCASRFGKGLAKNIQYFGAGTRLSVL.

This rearrangement joins TRBV5-1 to TRBJ1-1; TRBD1 matches 8 bases. The V gene's germline CDR1 is SGHRS and CDR2 YFSETQ. J lost 7 bases, V lost 4 bases, and 9 bases had no gene match. This CDR3 contains 14 residues. CDR3 sequence: CASSRQGSSIEAFF. CDR3 DNA: TGCGCCAGCAGCCGACAGGGGAGTTCCATTGAAGCTTTCTTT.

This clone was counted a few times. The chain combines TRBV11-2 with TRBJ1-2; 9 bases agree with TRBD1. Per germline, CDR1 SGHAT and CDR2 FQNNGV. The CDR3 consists of 13 residues. The trim removed 5 bases at V and 8 bases at J, leaving 6 bases unmatched. CDR3 nucleotides: TGTGCCAGCAGCAGACAGGGGGATATAGGCTACACCTTC. This translates into CASSRQGDIGYTF.

CDR3: CASSLEVAGSAYEQYF. The CDR3 DNA reads as TGTGCCAGCAGCTTAGAAGTAGCGGGATCGGCCTACGAGCAGTACTTC. This sequence joins TRBV7-6 and TRBJ2-7, with TRBD2 matching 8 bases. The V gene's germline CDR1 is SGHVS and CDR2 FNYEAQ. V shed 1 base, J shed 2 bases, and the junction held 7 bases outside the gene matches. CDR3 size: 16 residues. Variable domain in full (rest from reference TRBV7-6 and TRBJ2-7): GAGVSQSPRYKVTKRGQDVALRCDPISGHVSLYWYRQALGQGPEFLTYFNYEAQQDKSGLPNDRFSAERPEGSISTLTIQRTEQRDSAMYRCASSLEVAGSAYEQYFGPGTRLTVT.

The chain is built from TRBV11-2 and TRBJ2-2; D unresolved. V dropped 5 bases and J dropped 1 base, with 5 bases sitting between them. CDR1 is SGHAT, CDR2 FQNNGV, per germline. The CDR3 spans 13 residues. CDR3: CASSVMNTGELFF. In nucleotides, the CDR3 is TGTGCCAGCAGCGTAATGAACACCGGGGAGCTGTTTTTT. Looking up the rest from reference TRBV11-2 and TRBJ2-2 gives the full variable domain: EAGVAQSPRYKIIEKRQSVAFWCNPISGHATLYWYQQILGQGPKLLIQFQNNGVVDDSQLPKDRFSAERLKGVDSTLKIQPAKLEDSAVYLCASSVMNTGELFFGEGSRLTVL.

The chain is built from TRBV7-2 and TRBJ2-5, with 8 bases matching TRBD2. The germline gives CDR1 SGHTA, CDR2 FQGNSA. Trimming cost V 3 bases and J 3 bases; bases outside gene matches: 6. The CDR3 length is 15 residues. CDR3 nucleotide sequence: TGTGCCAGCAGCTTTGGTAGCGGGAACGAAGAGACCCAGTACTTC. Its translation is CASSFGSGNEETQYF.

The chain uses TRBV6-6 and TRBJ1-5; no clear D gene. The CDR3 length is 16 residues. The ends were cut back, 7 bases at V and 0 bases at J, with 16 bases in the middle. Germline CDR1 is MNHNY and CDR2 is SVGAGI (reference sequence). The DNA for the CDR3 is TGTGCCAGCACTAAGGACTTAACAAATAGCAATCAGCCCCAGCATTTT. It encodes CASTKDLTNSNQPQHF.

This chain connects TRBV6-6 to TRBJ1-2; D not resolved. CDR3 size: 14 residues. In germline, CDR1 is MNHNY, CDR2 SVGAGI (reference sequence). The V gene lost 2 bases and the J gene lost 2 bases, with 9 bases spanning the gap. The CDR3 sequence is CASSYGPGNYGYTF. CDR3 nucleotide sequence: TGTGCCAGCAGTTACGGCCCGGGGAACTATGGCTACACCTTC.

The chain uses TRBV6-5 and TRBJ2-7, with 7 bases fitting TRBD2. Germline assignment: CDR1 MNHEY and CDR2 SVGAGI. This CDR3 has 14 amino acids. V lost 2 bases, J lost 1 base, and 2 bases stayed unmatched. Written as DNA, the CDR3 is TGTGCCAGCAGTTACGGGGGGGGTTCCTACGAGCAGTACTTC. Residues: CASSYGGGSYEQYF.

V and J are TRBV19 and TRBJ2-7; 7 bases are a match to TRBD1. J gave up 2 bases and V 4 bases, and 5 bases lay outside the gene matches. CDR3 length equals 14 residues. The germline CDR1 and CDR2 sequences are LNHDA and SQIVND (reference sequence). CDR3 sequence: CASSTGTAAYEQYF. CDR3 nucleotide sequence: TGTGCCAGTAGTACCGGGACAGCCGCCTACGAGCAGTACTTC.

This chain joins TRBV4-3 and TRBJ2-7; TRBD2 matches 14 bases. J lost 2 bases, V lost 4 bases, and 7 bases had no gene match. There are 17 residues in the CDR3. CDR1 is LGHNA, CDR2 YSLEER, per germline. CDR3 sequence reads: CASSLSGLAGDTYEQYF. The CDR3 region has the DNA TGCGCCAGCAGCCTATCGGGACTAGCGGGAGATACCTACGAGCAGTACTTC.

Written as DNA, the CDR3 is TGTGCCAGCACCCCTCGGGAGGTAATAGATACGCAGTATTTT. This encodes CASTPREVIDTQYF. The V call is TRBV7-8, the J call TRBJ2-3; 7 bases are a match to TRBD2. The CDR3 runs 14 residues. The germline V gene encodes CDR1 SGHVS and CDR2 FQNEAQ. V was clipped by 7 bases and J by 5 bases; unmatched bases: 9.

This clone was observed a single time. This chain links TRBV14 with TRBJ2-2, with a possible D match to TRBD1 (6 bases). Trimming removed 5 bases at V and 4 bases at J, with 29 bases between. CDR3 length: 20 amino acids. Germline V CDR1 and CDR2: SGHDN, FVKESK. In DNA form, the CDR3 reads TGTGCCAGCAGCACCAATTTTATCGAATGGGCAGGGGCGGTCACCGGGGAGCTGTTTTTT. Amino acid sequence: CASSTNFIEWAGAVTGELFF.

The chain employs TRBV5-1 and TRBJ2-6, with TRBD1 as a possible D gene (6 bases). Trimming stripped 4 bases from V and 0 bases from J, with 17 bases between. The CDR3 covers 18 residues. CDR1 is SGHRS and CDR2 is YFSETQ in the germline V gene. CDR3 protein: CASSPRQETRSGANVLTF. CDR3 nucleotides: TGCGCCAGCAGCCCTCGACAGGAGACCCGCTCTGGGGCCAACGTCCTGACTTTC.

The chain carries TRBV14 and TRBJ2-2, with D maybe TRBD2 (6 bases). CDR3 length: 15 residues. V was cut by 1 base and J by 7 bases, with 13 bases left in between. CDR1 and CDR2 (germline): SGHDN, FVKESK. The CDR3 loop reads CASSQVRIGSGELFF. For the CDR3, the DNA is TGTGCCAGCAGCCAAGTCCGAATCGGGAGCGGGGAGCTGTTTTTT.

CDR3 loop: CASSLQDRGYTF. The CDR3 DNA sequence: TGTGCCAGCAGCCTCCAGGACAGGGGCTACACCTTC. The chain is built from TRBV13 and TRBJ1-2; 7 nucleotides align to TRBD1. CDR1 is PRHDT, CDR2 FYEKMQ, per germline (reference sequence). J was trimmed by 8 bases and V by 5 bases; bases with no gene match: 5. The CDR3 runs to 12 residues.

The chain combines TRBV6-6 with TRBJ2-1; 12 positions agree with TRBD2. The CDR3 has 14 residues. The V segment lost 7 bases and the J segment 6 bases; nucleotides outside the gene matches: 4. Per germline, CDR1 MNHNY and CDR2 SVGAGI (reference sequence). CDR3 loop: CASTVGLAGNEQFF. Here the CDR3 DNA reads TGTGCCAGCACCGTGGGACTAGCGGGCAATGAGCAGTTCTTC.

The chain couples TRBV7-2 to TRBJ2-3, with TRBD1 as a possible D gene (6 bases). V was cut by 2 bases and J by 6 bases, with 12 bases left in between. CDR1 is SGHTA and CDR2 is FQGNSA in the germline V gene. The CDR3 is made up of 14 amino acids. The DNA for the CDR3 is TGTGCCAGCAGCTTAATCGGCCAGGGGGATACGCAGTATTTT. Translated, it gives CASSLIGQGDTQYF.

In its sample, this clone was seen once. This sequence joins TRBV5-1 and TRBJ1-2, with 8 positions matching TRBD1. There are 15 residues in the CDR3. Germline V lookup: CDR1 SGHRS, CDR2 YFSETQ. The trim removed 1 base at V and 6 bases at J, leaving 8 bases unmatched. CDR3 sequence: CASSLSPQGGDGYTF. For the CDR3, the DNA is TGCGCCAGCAGCTTGTCCCCACAGGGGGGCGATGGCTACACCTTC.

The V call is TRBV2, the J call TRBJ1-5; the D gene is possibly TRBD1 (6 bases). Trimming stripped 0 bases from V and 0 bases from J, with 12 bases between. The CDR3 consists of 17 residues. Germline CDR1 reads SNHLY; CDR2 reads FYNNEI. The CDR3 DNA follows: TGTGCCAGCAGTGAAGCGCCGGGACACAATAGCAATCAGCCCCAGCATTTT. Translated, it gives CASSEAPGHNSNQPQHF.

This rearrangement joins TRBV19 to TRBJ2-2; a weak D match, TRBD1 (5 bases). CDR3 length: 14 residues. Germline assignment: CDR1 LNHDA and CDR2 SQIVND (reference sequence). V lost 4 bases to trimming and J lost 5 bases, with 11 bases between them. CDR3 sequence (DNA): TGTGCCAGTAGTACCCACGACAGTACCGGGGAGCTGTTTTTT. Its protein product is CASSTHDSTGELFF.

The rearrangement joins TRBV7-6 to TRBJ2-3, with a tentative D call TRBD2 (5 bases). The germline V and J ends were trimmed by 4 bases and 6 bases, with 8 bases remaining between them. This CDR3 is 12 amino acids long. Germline V gene sequence: CDR1 SGHVS, CDR2 FNYEAQ. Here the CDR3 reads CASSSGGDTQYF. The CDR3, as DNA: TGTGCCAGCAGCTCTGGCGGGGATACGCAGTATTTT.

The chain combines TRBV23-1 with TRBJ2-3; D possibly corresponds to TRBD2 (6 bases). TRBV23-1 is treated as an ORF (open reading frame) with a function not yet certain. Trimming left V 0 bases short and J 0 bases short, with 28 bases between. This CDR3 spans 22 amino acids. Here the CDR3 DNA reads TGCGCCAGCAGTCAATCCGACCTAAGCCACGTCCAGGACTACCCTAGCACAGATACGCAGTATTTT. It codes for CASSQSDLSHVQDYPSTDTQYF.

This clone was seen more than once but under ten times. CDR3 loop: CASSFSGLNTEAFF. The DNA for the CDR3 is TGTGCCAGCAGCTTTTCGGGGTTGAACACTGAAGCTTTCTTT. The genes are TRBV7-6 and TRBJ1-1; no definite D call. Trimming took 3 bases from V and 0 from J, leaving 8 bases between them. The CDR3 is 14 residues long. The V gene's germline CDR1 is SGHVS and CDR2 FNYEAQ.

The J gene is TRBJ2-5, the V gene TRBV4-3; D perhaps matches TRBD2 (5 bases). Germline CDR1 reads LGHNA; CDR2 reads YSLEER. The CDR3 loop spans 14 amino acids. V was clipped by 1 base and J by 5 bases, with 11 bases between them. The CDR3 here is CASSQGLRVETQYF. Written as DNA, the CDR3 is TGCGCCAGCAGCCAAGGTTTGCGGGTGGAGACCCAGTACTTC.